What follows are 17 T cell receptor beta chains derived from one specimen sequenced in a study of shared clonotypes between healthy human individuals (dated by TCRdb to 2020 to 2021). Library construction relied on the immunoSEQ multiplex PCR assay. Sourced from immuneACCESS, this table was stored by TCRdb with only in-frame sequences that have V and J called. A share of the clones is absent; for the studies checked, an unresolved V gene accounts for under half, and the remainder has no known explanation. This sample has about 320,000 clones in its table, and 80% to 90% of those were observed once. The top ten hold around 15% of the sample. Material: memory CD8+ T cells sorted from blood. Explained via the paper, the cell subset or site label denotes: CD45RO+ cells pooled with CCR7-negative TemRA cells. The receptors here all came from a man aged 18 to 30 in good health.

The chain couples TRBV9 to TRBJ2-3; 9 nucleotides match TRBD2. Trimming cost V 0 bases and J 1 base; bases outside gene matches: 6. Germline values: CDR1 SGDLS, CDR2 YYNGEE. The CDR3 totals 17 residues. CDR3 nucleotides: TGTGCCAGCAGCGTAGTTGTCATAGCGGGGGGCACAGATACGCAGTATTTT. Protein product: CASSVVVIAGGTDTQYF.

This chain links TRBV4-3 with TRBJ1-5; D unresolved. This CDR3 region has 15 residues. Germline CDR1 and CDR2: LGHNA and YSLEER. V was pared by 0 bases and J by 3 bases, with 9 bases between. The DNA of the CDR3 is TGCGCCAGCAGCCAAGATCTGGCAGACAATCAGCCCCAGCATTTT. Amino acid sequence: CASSQDLADNQPQHF.

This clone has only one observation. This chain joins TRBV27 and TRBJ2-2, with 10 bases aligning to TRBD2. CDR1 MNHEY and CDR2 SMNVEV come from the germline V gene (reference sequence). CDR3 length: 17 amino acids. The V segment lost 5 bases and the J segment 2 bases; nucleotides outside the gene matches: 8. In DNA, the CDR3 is TGTGCCAGCAGTCAAGGGGCTAGCGGGAGAAACACCGGGGAGCTGTTTTTT. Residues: CASSQGASGRNTGELFF.

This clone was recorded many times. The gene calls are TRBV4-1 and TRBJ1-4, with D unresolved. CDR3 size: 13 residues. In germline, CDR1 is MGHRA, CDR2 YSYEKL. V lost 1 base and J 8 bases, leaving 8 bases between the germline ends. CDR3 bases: TGCGCCAGCAGCCAAGTCACTGTCGAAAAACTGTTTTTT. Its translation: CASSQVTVEKLFF.

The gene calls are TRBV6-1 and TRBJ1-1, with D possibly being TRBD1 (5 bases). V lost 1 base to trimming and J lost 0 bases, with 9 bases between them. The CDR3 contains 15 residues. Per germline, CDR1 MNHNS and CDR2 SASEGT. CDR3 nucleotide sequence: TGTGCCAGCAGTGAAGTTGGGGGACTGAACACTGAAGCTTTCTTT. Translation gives CASSEVGGLNTEAFF.

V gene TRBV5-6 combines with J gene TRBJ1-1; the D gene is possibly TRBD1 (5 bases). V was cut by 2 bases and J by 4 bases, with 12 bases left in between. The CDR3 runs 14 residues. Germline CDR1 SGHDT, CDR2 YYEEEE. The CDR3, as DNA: TGTGCCAGCAGCTTAATTGGGGACGGCACTGAAGCTTTCTTT. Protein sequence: CASSLIGDGTEAFF.

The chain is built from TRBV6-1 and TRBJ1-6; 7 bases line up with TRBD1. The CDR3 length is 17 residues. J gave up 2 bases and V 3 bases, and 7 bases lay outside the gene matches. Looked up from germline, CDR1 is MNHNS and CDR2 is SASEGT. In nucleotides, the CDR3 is TGTGCCAGCAGTGAGTCGACAGGGCTAACCTATAATTCACCCCTCCACTTT. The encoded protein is CASSESTGLTYNSPLHF.

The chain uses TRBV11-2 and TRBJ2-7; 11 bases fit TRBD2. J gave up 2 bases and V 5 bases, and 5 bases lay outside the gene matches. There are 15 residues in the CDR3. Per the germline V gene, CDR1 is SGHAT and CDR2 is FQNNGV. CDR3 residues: CASSVGTSGAYEQYF. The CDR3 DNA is TGTGCCAGCAGCGTCGGGACTAGCGGAGCCTACGAGCAGTACTTC.

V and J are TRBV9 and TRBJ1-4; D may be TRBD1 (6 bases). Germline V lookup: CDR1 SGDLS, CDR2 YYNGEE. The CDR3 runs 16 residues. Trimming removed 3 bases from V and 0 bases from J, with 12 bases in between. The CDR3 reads CASSGGQYATNEKLFF. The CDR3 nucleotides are TGTGCCAGCAGCGGCGGACAGTACGCAACTAATGAAAAACTGTTTTTT.

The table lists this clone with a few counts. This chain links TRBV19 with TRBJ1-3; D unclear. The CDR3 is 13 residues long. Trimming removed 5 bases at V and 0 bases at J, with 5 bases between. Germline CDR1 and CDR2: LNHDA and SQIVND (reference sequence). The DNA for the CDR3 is TGTGCCAGTAGTCTGCGCTCTGGAAACACCATATATTTT. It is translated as CASSLRSGNTIYF.

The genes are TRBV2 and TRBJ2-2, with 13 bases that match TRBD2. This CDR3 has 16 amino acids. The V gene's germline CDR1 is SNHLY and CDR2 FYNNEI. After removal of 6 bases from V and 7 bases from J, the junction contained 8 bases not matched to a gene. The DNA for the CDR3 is TGTGCCAGCAGCAGACTAGCGGGGGGTTTTAACGGGGAGCTGTTTTTT. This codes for CASSRLAGGFNGELFF.

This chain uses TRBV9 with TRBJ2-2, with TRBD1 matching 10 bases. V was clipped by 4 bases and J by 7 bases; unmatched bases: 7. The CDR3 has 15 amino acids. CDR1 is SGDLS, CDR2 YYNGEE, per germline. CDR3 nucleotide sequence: TGTGCCAGCAGCTTAGGGACAGGGGTGGACGGGGAGCTGTTTTTT. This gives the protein CASSLGTGVDGELFF.

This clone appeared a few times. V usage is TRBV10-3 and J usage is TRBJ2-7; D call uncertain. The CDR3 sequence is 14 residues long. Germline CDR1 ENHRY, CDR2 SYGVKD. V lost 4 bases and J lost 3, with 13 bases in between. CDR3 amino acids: CAISGSYDGYEQYF. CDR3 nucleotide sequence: TGTGCCATCAGTGGGTCGTACGACGGCTACGAGCAGTACTTC.

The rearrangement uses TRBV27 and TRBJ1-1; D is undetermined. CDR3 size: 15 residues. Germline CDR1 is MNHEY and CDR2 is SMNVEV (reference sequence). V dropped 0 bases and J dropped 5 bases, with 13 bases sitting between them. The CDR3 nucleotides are TGTGCCAGCAGTTTATCGGACGGCGGTGGGACTGAAGCTTTCTTT. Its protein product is CASSLSDGGGTEAFF.

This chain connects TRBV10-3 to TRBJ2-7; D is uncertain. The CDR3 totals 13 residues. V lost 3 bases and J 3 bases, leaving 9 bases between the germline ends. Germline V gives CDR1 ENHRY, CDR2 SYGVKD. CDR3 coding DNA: TGTGCCATCAGTGAAGGGCTACTCTACGAGCAGTACTTC. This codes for CAISEGLLYEQYF.

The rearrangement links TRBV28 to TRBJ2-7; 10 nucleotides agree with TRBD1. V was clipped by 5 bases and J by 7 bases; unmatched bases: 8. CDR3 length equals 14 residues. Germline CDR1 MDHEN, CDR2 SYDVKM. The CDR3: CASSTGQGKGEQYF. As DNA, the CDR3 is TGTGCCAGCAGTACGGGACAGGGGAAGGGAGAGCAGTACTTC.

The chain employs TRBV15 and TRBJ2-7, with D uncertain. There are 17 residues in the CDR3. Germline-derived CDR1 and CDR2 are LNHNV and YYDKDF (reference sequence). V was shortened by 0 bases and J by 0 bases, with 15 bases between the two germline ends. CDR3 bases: TGTGCCACCAGCAGAGATCAGGAACTGTCTCGCTCCTACGAGCAGTACTTC. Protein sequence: CATSRDQELSRSYEQYF.